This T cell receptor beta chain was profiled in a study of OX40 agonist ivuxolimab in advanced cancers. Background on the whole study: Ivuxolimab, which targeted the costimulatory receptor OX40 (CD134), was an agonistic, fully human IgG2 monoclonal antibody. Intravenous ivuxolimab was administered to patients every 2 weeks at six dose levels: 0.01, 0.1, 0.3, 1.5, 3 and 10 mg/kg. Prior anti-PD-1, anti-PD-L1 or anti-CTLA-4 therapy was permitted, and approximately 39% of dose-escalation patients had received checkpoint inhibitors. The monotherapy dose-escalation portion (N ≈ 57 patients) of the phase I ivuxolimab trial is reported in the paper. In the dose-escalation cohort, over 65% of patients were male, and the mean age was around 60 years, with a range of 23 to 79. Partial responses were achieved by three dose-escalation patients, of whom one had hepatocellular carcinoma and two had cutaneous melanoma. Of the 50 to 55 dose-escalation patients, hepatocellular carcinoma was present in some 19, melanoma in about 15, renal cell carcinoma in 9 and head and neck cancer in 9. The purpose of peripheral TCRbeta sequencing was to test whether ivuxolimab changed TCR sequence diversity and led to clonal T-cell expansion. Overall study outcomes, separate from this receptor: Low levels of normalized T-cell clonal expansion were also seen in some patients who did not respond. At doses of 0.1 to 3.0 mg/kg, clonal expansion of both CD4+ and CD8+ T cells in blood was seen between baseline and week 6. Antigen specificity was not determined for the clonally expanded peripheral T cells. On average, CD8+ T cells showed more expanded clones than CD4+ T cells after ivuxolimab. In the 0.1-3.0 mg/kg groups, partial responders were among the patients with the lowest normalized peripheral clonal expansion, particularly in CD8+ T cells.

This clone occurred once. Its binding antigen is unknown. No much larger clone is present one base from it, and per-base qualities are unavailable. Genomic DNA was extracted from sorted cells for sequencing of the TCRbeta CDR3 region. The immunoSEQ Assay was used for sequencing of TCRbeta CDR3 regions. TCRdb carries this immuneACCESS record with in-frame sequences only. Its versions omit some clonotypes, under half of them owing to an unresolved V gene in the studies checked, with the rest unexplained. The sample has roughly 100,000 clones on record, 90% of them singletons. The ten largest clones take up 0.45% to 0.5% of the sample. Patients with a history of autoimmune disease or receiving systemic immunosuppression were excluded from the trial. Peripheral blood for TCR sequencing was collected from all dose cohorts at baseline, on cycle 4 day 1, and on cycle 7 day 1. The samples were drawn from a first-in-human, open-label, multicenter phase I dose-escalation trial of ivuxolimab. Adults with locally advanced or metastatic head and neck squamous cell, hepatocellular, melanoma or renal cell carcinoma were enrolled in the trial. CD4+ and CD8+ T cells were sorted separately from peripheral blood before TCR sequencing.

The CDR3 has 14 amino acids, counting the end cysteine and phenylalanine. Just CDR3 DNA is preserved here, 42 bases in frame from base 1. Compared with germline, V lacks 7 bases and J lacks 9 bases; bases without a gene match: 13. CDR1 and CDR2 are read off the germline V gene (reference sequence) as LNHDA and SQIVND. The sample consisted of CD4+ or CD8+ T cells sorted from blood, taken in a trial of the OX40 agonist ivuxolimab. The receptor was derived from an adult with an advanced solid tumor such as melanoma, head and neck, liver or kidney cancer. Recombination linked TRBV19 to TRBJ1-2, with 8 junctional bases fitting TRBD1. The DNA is TGTGCCAGTACCCCACGGGGGCAGGGGGCAAGCTACACCTTC. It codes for CASTPRGQGASYTF.